The following is a T cell receptor (beta chain) sequence with its context. Its antigen remains unidentified. No base qualities exist here, and no much larger clone lies one base off it. This entry is derived from a study of shared clonotypes between healthy human individuals (dated by TCRdb to 2020 to 2022). Broadly, across the study: The cohort comprised a couple of women and a few men aged 18 to 49 years. For each donor, three plates each were used for CD4 naive and CD4 memory, two plates were used for CD8 naive, and one plate was used for CD8 memory. To estimate repertoire size and how much clonotypes are shared between individuals, the study performed deep sequencing of blood TCR repertoires from 4 to 6 healthy adults. Libraries were prepared and TCR repertoires were sequenced by different laboratories using diverse techniques, in order to increase sequencing depth and limit assay-specific biases. Leukapheresis yielded between about 0.85 and 10 billion PBMCs per donor.

Using the deep immunoSEQ assay, multiplex PCR amplified TCR CDR3 regions from genomic DNA. Extracted genomic DNA from each cell subset was spread evenly across all wells of several immunoSEQ 96-well plates, with each plate serving as a replicate. Each replicate PCR for sorted subsets received about 200 ng genomic DNA, equal to tens of thousands of T cell genomes. The purified libraries were quantified using a Qubit 3.0 fluorometer, sized with a Bioanalyzer 2100, and then quantified again using the KAPA Library Quantification kit. A separate single-read 150-cycle Illumina NextSeq 550 flow cell was used to sequence each immunoSEQ 96-well plate. As for how the authors treated the data: Because the immunoSEQ output included only junctional sequences and no quality scores, the filtering could not be the same as the filtering used for full-length reads. Sequences were annotated with PyIR, a Python wrapper for IgBLAST v1.9, using IMGT germline references to assign V/J genes and CDR3. Reads were removed for weak V/J assignments (E-value above 1e-6), missing CDR3, stop codons, out-of-frame junctions, or ambiguous translated residues. A V3J clonotype was defined by an identical inferred V gene, J gene, and CDR3 amino acid sequence. Percentage overlap between repertoires was computed as shared unique clonotypes divided by the size of the smaller repertoire. Repertoire richness was assessed with RTK rarefaction, the Chao1 estimator, and Recon v2.1 estimates of unobserved clonotypes. OLGA was used to compute generation probabilities for all TCRbeta clonotypes that the gDNA method yielded from four donors. In its TCRdb copy, this immuneACCESS table keeps in-frame sequences only and misses some clones. Where compared with another copy, unresolved V genes explain less than half of these, and the others have no known cause. Clone size and the V and J calls come from that table; the DNA yielded D and trimming. The sample table records roughly 2 million clones; nearly 97% of these occur just once. The ten top clones hold approximately 0.13% of the sample.

The donors were healthy, HIV-negative adults with no recently reported acute infections or vaccinations. Only Caucasian adults living in Nashville, Tennessee, USA were represented among the donors. Magnetic negative selection was used to enrich CD4+ T cells, after which naive cells were positively selected on CD45RA and the negative fraction became the memory subset. After blood collection by leukapheresis, PBMCs were isolated using Ficoll-Histopaque density gradient centrifugation and then cryopreserved in the vapor phase of liquid nitrogen. Purity and quantity of every magnetically sorted T cell population were checked by analytical flow cytometry. Genomic DNA was isolated from each sorted fraction and quantified by UV absorbance on a Nanodrop 2000c. From a lookup of the germline V gene, CDR1 and CDR2 are MDHEN and SYDVKM. V lost 7 bases and J lost 6 bases, and the count of bases not matched to a germline gene is 18. Counted from cysteine to phenylalanine, this CDR3 has 17 amino acids. The retained sequence is limited to the CDR3, 51 bases, with the frame set at the first base.

Study-wide conclusions, independent of this receptor: Higher generation probabilities were observed for clonotypes shared by all four sorted-subset donors than for non-shared clonotypes. The genetic and exposure-history diversity represented was limited by the small number of donors. About 5% of naive CD4, roughly 3.5% of naive CD8, approximately 2.2% of memory CD4, and 0.35% to 0.4% of memory CD8 clonotypes were shared across several donors. Sampling was limited to blood, and TCR repertoires in tissue likely differ from TCR repertoires in blood. Rarefaction of sorted-subset datasets indicated incomplete sequencing despite the large sequencing depth. Estimated clonotype richness was generally larger for naive than for memory subsets. Pairwise subsampling led to the expectation that sequencing depth would affect the degree of clonotype sharing among donors.

Recombination linked TRBV28 to TRBJ1-2; TRBD1 aligns with 9 central bases. Material for sequencing was naive CD4+ T cells sorted from blood. The label giving this sample's cell subset or site can be read as: CD45RA+ positively selected. The TCR was taken from a man aged 18 to 29 in good health. For the CDR3, the sequence is CASIPQTGTGLRDGYTF. The nucleotide sequence is TGTGCCAGCATTCCTCAAACCGGGACAGGGCTCAGGGATGGCTACACCTTC.